This T cell receptor (beta chain) appears in the sequencing data of a study of cytomegalovirus exposure and HLA in healthy donors. Findings and limits, study-wide: TCR beta chains numbering under 200 were designated cytomegalovirus-associated.

Generated by immunoSEQ multiplex PCR, the TCRdb table keeps only in-frame clones and is missing some. The sample includes 220,000 or so clones, less than 90% seen only once; the top ten take roughly 5.4%. The donors were part of the validation cohort, which consisted of under 150 subjects and was separate from the first cohort of under 750 subjects. The CDR3 has 15 residues. Germline V gene lookup returns CDR1 KGHSH and CDR2 LQKENI. V lost 2 bases and J 0 bases, leaving 8 bases between the germline ends. A remark on this clone: Its antigen remains unidentified.

The rearrangement uses TRBV18 and TRBJ1-3; D not certain. This receptor was obtained from a woman under 30 in good health and CMV-seronegative. The sequenced sample consisted of PBMCs. The CDR3 region is CASSPSTDSGNTIYF. The CDR3 DNA reads as TGTGCCAGCTCACCATCGACGGACTCTGGAAACACCATATATTTT.